This T cell receptor beta chain was captured by sequencing in a study of CD8+ T cells in alopecia areata. The sorting of PBMCs gave CD4+ and CD8+ T cells. J lost 7 bases, V lost 4 bases, and 5 bases had no gene match. Per germline, CDR1 MNHEY and CDR2 SVGAGI. The CDR3 length is 14 residues. Extraction and reverse transcription of RNA yielded cDNA as the sequencing template. TCRdb keeps only in-frame clones here, not all; method: immunoSEQ multiplex PCR. The sample shows about 200,000 clones, 45% to 70% of them seen only once. The chain carries TRBV6-5 and TRBJ1-4; 8 bases are a match to TRBD1. The receptor's source is a human donor in good health. Material for sequencing was CD8+ T cells sorted from blood. The CDR3 DNA reads as TGTGCCAGCAGTTCCACAGGGGGGGGTGAAAAACTGTTTTTT. Protein sequence: CASSSTGGGEKLFF.